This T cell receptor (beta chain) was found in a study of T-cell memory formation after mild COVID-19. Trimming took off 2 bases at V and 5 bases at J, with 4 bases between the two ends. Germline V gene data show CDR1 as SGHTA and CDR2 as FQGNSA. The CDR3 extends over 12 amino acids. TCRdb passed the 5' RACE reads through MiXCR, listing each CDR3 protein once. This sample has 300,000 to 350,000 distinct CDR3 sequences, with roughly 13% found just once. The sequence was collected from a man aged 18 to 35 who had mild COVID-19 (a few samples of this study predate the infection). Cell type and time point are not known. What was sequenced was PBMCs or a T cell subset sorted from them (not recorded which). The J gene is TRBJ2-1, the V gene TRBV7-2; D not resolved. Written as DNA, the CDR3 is TGTGCCAGCAGCTTATTCAACAATGAGCAGTTCTTC. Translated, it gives CASSLFNNEQFF.